The present T cell receptor beta chain was sequenced within a study of regulatory T cells in long-lasting Graves disease. Looking at the study overall: Freshly diagnosed Graves' patients had used antithyroid drugs for under 3 months. Study results and caveats: Newly diagnosed patients shared approximately 1,000 public clonotypes; persistent patients shared more than 2,500. Examination was confined to peripheral blood, excluding thyroid tissue.

As for time point: newly diagnosed GD, antithyroid drugs for less than 3 months. PBMC-extracted RNA yielded the TCR library. Graves' disease diagnosis followed American Thyroid Association guidelines. J was trimmed by 3 bases and V by 5 bases; bases with no gene match: 9. Germline V gene sequence: CDR1 SEHNR, CDR2 FQNEAQ (reference sequence). This CDR3 comprises 16 residues. In building TCR beta libraries, iRepertoire HTBI primers were used together with Arm-PCR of CDR3 regions. One entry per CDR3 protein results from TCRdb running MiXCR on the multiplex PCR reads. The sample includes a few hundred thousand distinct CDR3 sequences, 15% to 20% of them seen just once. This clonotype was seen repeatedly, ten times or more. Its specificity is unknown. The same specimen was also included in a second study, on T cells in Graves' hyperthyroidism and ophthalmopathy.

This sample comprised peripheral blood mononuclear cells (PBMCs), obtained at new diagnosis, from a patient treated with antithyroid drugs. The chain is built from TRBV7-9 and TRBJ2-1; the match to TRBD2 covers 8 bases. The sequence came from a man aged 40-50 years with Graves disease. CDR3 in amino acids: CASSASTGGLYNEQFF. In DNA form, the CDR3 reads TGTGCCAGCAGCGCCTCGACGGGGGGGCTCTACAATGAGCAGTTCTTC.